The source of this T cell receptor beta chain is a study of blood T cells in healthy people across ages. Broader study findings: Total diversity from one million sequenced T cells was likely underestimated. A strong correlation was seen between TCR beta diversity and naive T cell percentage.

A second PCR, run for about 6 to 11 cycles, used a sample-barcoded 5' primer plus a J-beta primer mix. Through a template-switch adaptor with 12 random nucleotides, each cDNA molecule received a tag. A single record per CDR3 protein comes from TCRdb applying MiXCR to the 5' RACE reads. The table lists almost 300,000 distinct CDR3 sequences, 25% to 30% of them singletons. This clonotype was detected only a few times. Its target is not known. The clonotype comes from an older woman in good health. The sequencing sample was made of blood.

CDR3 protein: CASSLELNTGELFF. CDR3 nucleotides: TGCGCCAGCAGCTTGGAGTTGAACACCGGGGAGCTGTTTTTT. The genes are TRBV5-1 and TRBJ2-2; D gene unclear. Germline V lookup: CDR1 SGHRS, CDR2 YFSETQ. V lost 0 bases, J lost 1 base, and 4 bases lay in between. The CDR3 consists of 14 residues.